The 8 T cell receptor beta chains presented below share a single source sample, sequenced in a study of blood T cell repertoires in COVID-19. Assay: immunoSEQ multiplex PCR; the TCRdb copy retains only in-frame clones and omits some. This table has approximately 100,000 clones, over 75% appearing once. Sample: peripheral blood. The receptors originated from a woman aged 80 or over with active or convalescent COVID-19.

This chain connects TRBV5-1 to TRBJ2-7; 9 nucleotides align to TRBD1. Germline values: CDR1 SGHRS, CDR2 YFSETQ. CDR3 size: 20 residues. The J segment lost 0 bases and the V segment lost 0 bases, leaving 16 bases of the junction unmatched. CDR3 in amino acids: CASSLEPGQGKIRSSYEQYF. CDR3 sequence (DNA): TGCGCCAGCAGCTTGGAACCGGGACAGGGAAAAATAAGGAGCTCCTACGAGCAGTACTTC. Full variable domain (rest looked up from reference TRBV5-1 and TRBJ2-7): KAGVTQTPRYLIKTRGQQVTLSCSPISGHRSVSWYQQTPGQGLQFLFEYFSETQRNKGNFPGRFSGRQFSNSRSEMNVSTLELGDSALYLCASSLEPGQGKIRSSYEQYFGPGTRLTVT.

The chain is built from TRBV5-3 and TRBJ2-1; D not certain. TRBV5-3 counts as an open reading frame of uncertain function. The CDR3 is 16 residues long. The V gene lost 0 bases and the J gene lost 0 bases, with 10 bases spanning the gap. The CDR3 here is CARSLGLPSSYNEQFF. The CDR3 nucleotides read TGTGCCAGAAGCTTGGGGCTCCCCAGCTCCTACAATGAGCAGTTCTTC.

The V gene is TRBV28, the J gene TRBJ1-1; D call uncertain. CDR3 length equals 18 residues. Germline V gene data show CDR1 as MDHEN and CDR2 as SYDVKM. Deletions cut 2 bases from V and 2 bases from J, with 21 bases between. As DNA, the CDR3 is TGTGCCAGCAGTTTAGATCCGTGGGCAGGTAGTAAAAACACTGAAGCTTTCTTT. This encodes CASSLDPWAGSKNTEAFF.

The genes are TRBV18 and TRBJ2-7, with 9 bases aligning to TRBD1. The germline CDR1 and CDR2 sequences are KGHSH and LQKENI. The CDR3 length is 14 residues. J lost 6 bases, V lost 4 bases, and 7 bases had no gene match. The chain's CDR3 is CASSRLTGGSEQYF. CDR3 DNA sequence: TGTGCCAGCTCACGGCTAACAGGGGGCTCCGAGCAGTACTTC.

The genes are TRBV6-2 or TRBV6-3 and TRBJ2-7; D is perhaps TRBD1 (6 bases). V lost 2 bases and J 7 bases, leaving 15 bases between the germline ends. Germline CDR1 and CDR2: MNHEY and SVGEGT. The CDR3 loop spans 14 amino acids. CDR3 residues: CASSYDRSVWEQYF. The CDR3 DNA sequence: TGTGCCAGCAGTTACGACAGGTCCGTTTGGGAGCAGTACTTC.

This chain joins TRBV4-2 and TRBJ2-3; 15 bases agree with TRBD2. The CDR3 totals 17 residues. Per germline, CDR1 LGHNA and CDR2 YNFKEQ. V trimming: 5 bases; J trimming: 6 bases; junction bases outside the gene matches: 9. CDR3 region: CASSEGLAGGGRDTQYF. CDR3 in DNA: TGTGCCAGCAGCGAGGGACTAGCGGGAGGCGGGCGGGATACGCAGTATTTT.

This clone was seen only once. This CDR3 is CASSQGTSGDTQYF. The CDR3 nucleotides read TGTGCCAGCAGCCAAGGGACTAGCGGAGATACGCAGTATTTT. The J gene is TRBJ2-3, the V gene TRBV3-1 (or the pseudogene TRBV3-2), with 10 bases fitting TRBD2. Germline CDR1 LGHDT, CDR2 YNNKEL (reference sequence). This CDR3 spans 14 amino acids. V trimming: 1 base; J trimming: 5 bases; junction bases outside the gene matches: 0.

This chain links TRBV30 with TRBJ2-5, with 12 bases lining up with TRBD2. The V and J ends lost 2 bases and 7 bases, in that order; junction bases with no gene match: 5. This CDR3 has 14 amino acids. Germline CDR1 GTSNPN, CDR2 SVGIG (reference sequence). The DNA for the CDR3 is TGTGCCTGGAGTCCTAGCGGGGGGGGAGGGACCCAGTACTTC. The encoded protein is CAWSPSGGGGTQYF.